This T cell receptor (beta chain) was documented in a study of Ad26.COV2.S vaccination and SARS-CoV-2 variants. Treatment meaning: roughly 20 received Ad26.COV2.S at low or high dose, single or two shots; several received placebo; per-sample allocation not given. At day 63 after the first vaccine or placebo injection, samples were drawn. CDR1 is LNHNV and CDR2 is YYDKDF in the germline V gene (reference sequence). V lost 0 bases, J lost 7 bases, and 1 base stayed unmatched. The CDR3 runs to 14 residues. Clones were read by immunoSEQ multiplex PCR, and TCRdb kept only the in-frame ones, dropping some. The table lists 430,000 or so clones, 80% to 90% of them singletons.

The gene calls are TRBV15 and TRBJ2-2; 8 nucleotides align to TRBD2. The source is a person between 18 and 59 years old who received the Ad26.COV2.S COVID-19 vaccine or a placebo. Sequencing was performed on peripheral blood, taken in a trial of Ad26.COV2.S vaccine versus placebo. This chain's CDR3 is CATSRDREGGELFF. Written as DNA, the CDR3 is TGTGCCACCAGCAGAGACCGGGAGGGCGGGGAGCTGTTTTTT.